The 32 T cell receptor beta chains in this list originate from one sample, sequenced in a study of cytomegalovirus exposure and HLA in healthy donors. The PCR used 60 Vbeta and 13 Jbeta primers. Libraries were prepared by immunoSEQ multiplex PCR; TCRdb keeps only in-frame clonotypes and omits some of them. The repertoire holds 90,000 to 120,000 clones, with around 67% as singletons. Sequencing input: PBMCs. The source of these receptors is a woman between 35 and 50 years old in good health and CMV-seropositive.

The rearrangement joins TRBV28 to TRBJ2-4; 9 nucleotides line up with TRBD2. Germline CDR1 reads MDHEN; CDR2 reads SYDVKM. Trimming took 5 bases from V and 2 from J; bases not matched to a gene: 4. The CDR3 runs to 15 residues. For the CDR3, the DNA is TGTGCCAGCAGTAGGACTAGCGTATCCAAAAACATTCAGTACTTC. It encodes CASSRTSVSKNIQYF. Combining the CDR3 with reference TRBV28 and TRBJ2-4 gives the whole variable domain DVKVTQSSRYLVKRTGEKVFLECVQDMDHENMFWYRQDPGLGLRLIYFSYDVKMKEKGDIPEGYSVSREKKERFSLILESASTNQTSMYLCASSRTSVSKNIQYFGAGTRLSVL.

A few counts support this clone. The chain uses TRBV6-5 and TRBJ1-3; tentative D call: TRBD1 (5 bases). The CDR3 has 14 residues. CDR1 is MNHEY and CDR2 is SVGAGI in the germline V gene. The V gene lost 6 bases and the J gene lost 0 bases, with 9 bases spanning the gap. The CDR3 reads CASSGGGSGNTIYF. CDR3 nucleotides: TGTGCCAGCAGCGGGGGGGGCTCTGGAAACACCATATATTTT.

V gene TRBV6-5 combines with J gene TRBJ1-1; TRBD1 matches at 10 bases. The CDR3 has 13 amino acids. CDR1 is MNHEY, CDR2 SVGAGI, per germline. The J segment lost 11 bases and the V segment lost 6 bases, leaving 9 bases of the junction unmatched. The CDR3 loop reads CASSLGQGPMAFF. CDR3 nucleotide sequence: TGTGCCAGCAGCCTGGGACAGGGGCCCATGGCTTTCTTT.

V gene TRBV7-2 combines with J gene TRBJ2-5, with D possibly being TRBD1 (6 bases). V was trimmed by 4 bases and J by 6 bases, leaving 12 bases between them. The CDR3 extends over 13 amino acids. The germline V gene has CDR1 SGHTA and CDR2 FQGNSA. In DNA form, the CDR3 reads TGTGCCAGCAGCTCGGACAGAGTACAGACCCAGTACTTC. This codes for CASSSDRVQTQYF.

The DNA for the CDR3 is TGTGCCAGCAGTTCTTCCGGGACAGGGGGCACTGAAGCTTTCTTT. Protein sequence: CASSSSGTGGTEAFF. The chain links TRBV28 to TRBJ1-1; the match to TRBD1 covers 11 bases. Per the germline V gene, CDR1 is MDHEN and CDR2 is SYDVKM. The CDR3 spans 15 residues. V gave up 4 bases and J gave up 4 bases; unmatched junction bases: 5.

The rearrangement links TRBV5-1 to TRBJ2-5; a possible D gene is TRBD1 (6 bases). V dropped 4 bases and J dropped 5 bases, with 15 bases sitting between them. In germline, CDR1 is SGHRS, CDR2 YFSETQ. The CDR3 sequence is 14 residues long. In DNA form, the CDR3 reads TGCGCCAGCAGCCTGGTGGGGGCGCGGGAGACCCAGTACTTC. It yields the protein CASSLVGARETQYF. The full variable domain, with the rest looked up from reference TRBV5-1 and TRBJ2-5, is KAGVTQTPRYLIKTRGQQVTLSCSPISGHRSVSWYQQTPGQGLQFLFEYFSETQRNKGNFPGRFSGRQFSNSRSEMNVSTLELGDSALYLCASSLVGARETQYFGPGTRLLVL.

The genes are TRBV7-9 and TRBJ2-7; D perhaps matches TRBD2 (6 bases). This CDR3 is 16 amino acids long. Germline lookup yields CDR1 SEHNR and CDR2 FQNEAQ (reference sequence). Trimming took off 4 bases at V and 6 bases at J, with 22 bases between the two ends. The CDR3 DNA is TGTGCCAGCAGCTCACGCAATCTGGGAGGATTTGTCGAGCAGTACTTC. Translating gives CASSSRNLGGFVEQYF.

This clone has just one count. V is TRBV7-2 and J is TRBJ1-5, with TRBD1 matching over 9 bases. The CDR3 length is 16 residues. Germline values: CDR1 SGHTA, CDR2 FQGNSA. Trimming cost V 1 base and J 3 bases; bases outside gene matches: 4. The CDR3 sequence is CASSLDGQGNNQPQHF. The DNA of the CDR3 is TGTGCCAGCAGCTTAGATGGACAGGGGAACAATCAGCCCCAGCATTTT.

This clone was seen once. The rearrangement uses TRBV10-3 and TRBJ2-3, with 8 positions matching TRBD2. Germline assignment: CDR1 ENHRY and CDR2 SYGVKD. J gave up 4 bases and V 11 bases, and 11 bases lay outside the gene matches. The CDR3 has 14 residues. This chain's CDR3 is CAVSGAGAPDTQYF. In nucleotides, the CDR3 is TGTGCCGTCTCGGGAGCGGGGGCCCCAGATACGCAGTATTTT.

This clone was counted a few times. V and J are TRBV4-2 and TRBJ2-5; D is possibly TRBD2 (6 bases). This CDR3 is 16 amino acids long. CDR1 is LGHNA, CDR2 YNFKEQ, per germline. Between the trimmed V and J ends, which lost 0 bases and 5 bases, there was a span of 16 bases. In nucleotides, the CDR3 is TGTGCCAGCAGCCAAGAATTACTAGCCACCAGGGAGACCCAGTACTTC. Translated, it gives CASSQELLATRETQYF.

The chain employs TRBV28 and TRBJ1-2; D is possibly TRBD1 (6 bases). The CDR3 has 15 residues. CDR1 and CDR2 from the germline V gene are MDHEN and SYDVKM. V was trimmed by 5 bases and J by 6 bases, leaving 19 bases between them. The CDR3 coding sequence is TGTGCCAGCAGTCTCAATACAGACAGGCCTGATGGCTACACCTTC. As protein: CASSLNTDRPDGYTF.

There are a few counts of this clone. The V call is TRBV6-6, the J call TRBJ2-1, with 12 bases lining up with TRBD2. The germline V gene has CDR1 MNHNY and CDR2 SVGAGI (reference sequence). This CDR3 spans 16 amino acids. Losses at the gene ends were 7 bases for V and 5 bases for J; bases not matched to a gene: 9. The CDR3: CASTPLGLAGNNEQFF. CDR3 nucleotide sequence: TGTGCCAGCACCCCACTTGGACTAGCGGGGAACAATGAGCAGTTCTTC.

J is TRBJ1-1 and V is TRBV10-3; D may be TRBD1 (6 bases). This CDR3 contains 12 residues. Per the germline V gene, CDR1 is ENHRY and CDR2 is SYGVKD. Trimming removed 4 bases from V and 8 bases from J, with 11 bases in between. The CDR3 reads CAISVSDREAFF. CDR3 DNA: TGTGCCATCAGTGTTTCGGACAGAGAAGCTTTCTTT.

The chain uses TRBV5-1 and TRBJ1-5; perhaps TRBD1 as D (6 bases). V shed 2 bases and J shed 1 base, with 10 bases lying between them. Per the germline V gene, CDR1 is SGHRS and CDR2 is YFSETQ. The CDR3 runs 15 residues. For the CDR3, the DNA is TGCGCCAGCAGCTTATCCGACAGGAGCAATCAGCCCCAGCATTTT. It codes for CASSLSDRSNQPQHF.

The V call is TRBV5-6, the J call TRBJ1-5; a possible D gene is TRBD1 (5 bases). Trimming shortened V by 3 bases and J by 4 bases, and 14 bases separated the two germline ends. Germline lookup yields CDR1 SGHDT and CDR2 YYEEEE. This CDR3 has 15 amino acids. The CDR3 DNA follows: TGTGCCAGCAGCTGGGGAAGGGGAGGGAATCAGCCCCAGCATTTT. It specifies CASSWGRGGNQPQHF. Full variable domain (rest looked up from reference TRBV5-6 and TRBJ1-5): DAGVTQSPTHLIKTRGQQVTLRCSPKSGHDTVSWYQQALGQGPQFIFQYYEEEERQRGNFPDRFSGHQFPNYSSELNVNALLLGDSALYLCASSWGRGGNQPQHFGDGTRLSIL.

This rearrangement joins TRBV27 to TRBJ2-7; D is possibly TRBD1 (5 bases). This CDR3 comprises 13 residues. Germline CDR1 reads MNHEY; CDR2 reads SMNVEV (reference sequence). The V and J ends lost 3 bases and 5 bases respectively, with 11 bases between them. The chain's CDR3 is CASSLTRADEQYF. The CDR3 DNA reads TGTGCCAGCAGTTTGACCAGGGCTGACGAGCAGTACTTC.

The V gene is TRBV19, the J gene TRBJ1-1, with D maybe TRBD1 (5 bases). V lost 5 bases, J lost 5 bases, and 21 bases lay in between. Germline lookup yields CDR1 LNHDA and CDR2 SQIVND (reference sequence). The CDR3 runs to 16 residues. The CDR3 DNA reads TGTGCCAGTAGTGTCCAACGCAGGGTGAAAAGGACTGAAGCTTTCTTT. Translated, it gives CASSVQRRVKRTEAFF.

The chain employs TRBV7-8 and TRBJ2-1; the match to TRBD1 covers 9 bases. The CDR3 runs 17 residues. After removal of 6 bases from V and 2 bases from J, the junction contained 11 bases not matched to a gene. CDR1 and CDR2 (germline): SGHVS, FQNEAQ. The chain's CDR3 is CASRSNRGTGPYNEQFF. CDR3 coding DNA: TGTGCCAGCAGATCTAATCGCGGGACAGGGCCCTACAATGAGCAGTTCTTC.

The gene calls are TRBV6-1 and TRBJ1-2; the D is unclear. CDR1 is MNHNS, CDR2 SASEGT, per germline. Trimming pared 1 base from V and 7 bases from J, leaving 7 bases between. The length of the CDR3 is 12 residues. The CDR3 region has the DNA TGTGCCAGCAGTGAAGGCCGGGGTGGCTACACCTTC. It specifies CASSEGRGGYTF.

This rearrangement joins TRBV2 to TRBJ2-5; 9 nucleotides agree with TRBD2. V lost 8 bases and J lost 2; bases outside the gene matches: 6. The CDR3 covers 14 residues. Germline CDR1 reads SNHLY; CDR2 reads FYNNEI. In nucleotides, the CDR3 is TGTGCCAGCTCGCGCGGGGGGGCGCAAGAGACCCAGTACTTC. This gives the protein CASSRGGAQETQYF.

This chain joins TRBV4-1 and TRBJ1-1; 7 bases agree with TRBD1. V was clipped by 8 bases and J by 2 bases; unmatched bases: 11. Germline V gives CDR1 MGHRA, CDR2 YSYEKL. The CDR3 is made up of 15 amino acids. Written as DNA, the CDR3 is TGCGCCAGCTGCCGACAGGGAGGTCCCAACACTGAAGCTTTCTTT. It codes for CASCRQGGPNTEAFF.

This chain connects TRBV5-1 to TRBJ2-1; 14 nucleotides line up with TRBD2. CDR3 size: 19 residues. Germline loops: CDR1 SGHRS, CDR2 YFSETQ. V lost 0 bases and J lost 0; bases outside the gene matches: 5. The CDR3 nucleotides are TGCGCCAGCAGCTTGGGGACTAGCGGGGGGCTGAGCTCCTACAATGAGCAGTTCTTC. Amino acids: CASSLGTSGGLSSYNEQFF.

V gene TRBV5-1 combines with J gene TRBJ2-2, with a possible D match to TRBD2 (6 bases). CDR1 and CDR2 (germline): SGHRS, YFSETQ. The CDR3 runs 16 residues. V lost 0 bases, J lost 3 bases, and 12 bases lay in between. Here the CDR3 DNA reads TGCGCCAGCAGCTTGGATAGTAGCGGCTACACCGGGGAGCTGTTTTTT. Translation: CASSLDSSGYTGELFF.

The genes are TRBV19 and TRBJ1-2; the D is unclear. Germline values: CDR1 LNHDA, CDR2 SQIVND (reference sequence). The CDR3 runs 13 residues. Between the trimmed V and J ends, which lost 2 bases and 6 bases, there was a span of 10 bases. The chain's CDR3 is CASSIIAANGYTF. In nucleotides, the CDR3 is TGTGCCAGTAGTATAATCGCCGCTAATGGCTACACCTTC.

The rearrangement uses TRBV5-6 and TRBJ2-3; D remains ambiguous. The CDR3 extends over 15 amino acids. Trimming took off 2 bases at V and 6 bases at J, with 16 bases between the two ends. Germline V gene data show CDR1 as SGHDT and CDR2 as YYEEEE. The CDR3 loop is CASSLNRWALDTQYF. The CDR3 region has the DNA TGTGCCAGCAGCTTAAACAGATGGGCCCTCGATACGCAGTATTTT.

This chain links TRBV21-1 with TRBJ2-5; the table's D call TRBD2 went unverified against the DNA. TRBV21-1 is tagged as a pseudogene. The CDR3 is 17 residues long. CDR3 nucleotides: TGTGCCAGCAGCAAAGGGACGTGGCGGGGGGTCCAAGAGACCCAGTACTTC. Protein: CASSKGTWRGVQETQYF.

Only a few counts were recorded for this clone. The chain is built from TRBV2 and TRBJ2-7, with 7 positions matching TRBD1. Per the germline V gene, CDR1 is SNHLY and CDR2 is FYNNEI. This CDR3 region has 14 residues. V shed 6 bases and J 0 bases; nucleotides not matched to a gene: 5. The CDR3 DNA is TGTGCCAGCAGATTCGGGACAGACTCCTACGAGCAGTACTTC. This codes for CASRFGTDSYEQYF.

The CDR3 reads CASSLGDLSGGAGYGYTF. The CDR3 region has the DNA TGCGCCAGCAGCTTGGGTGACCTTTCAGGGGGCGCCGGCTATGGCTACACCTTC. The chain couples TRBV5-1 to TRBJ1-2; 8 nucleotides match TRBD1. CDR1 and CDR2 (germline): SGHRS, YFSETQ. Unmatched junction bases numbered 14, after V lost 0 bases and J lost 4 bases. The CDR3 covers 18 residues.

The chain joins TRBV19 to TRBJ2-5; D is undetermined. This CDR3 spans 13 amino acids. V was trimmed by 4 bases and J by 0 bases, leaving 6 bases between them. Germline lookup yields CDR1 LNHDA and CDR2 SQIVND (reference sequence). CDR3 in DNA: TGTGCCAGTAGTAACAAAAACCAAGAGACCCAGTACTTC. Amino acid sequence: CASSNKNQETQYF.

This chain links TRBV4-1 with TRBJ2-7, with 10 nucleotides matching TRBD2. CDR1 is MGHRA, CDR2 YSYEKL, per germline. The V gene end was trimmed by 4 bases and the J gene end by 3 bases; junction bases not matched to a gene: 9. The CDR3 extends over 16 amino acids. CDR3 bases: TGCGCCAGCAGCCCCTCCGGGGTAGCGGGGGGCTACGAGCAGTACTTC. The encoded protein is CASSPSGVAGGYEQYF.

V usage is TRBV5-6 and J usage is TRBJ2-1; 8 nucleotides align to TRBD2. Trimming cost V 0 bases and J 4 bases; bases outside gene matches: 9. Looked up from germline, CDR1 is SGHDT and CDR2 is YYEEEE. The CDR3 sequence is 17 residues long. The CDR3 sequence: CASSLGTGGNLYNEQFF. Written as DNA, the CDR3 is TGTGCCAGCAGCTTGGGAACGGGGGGGAATCTTTACAATGAGCAGTTCTTC.

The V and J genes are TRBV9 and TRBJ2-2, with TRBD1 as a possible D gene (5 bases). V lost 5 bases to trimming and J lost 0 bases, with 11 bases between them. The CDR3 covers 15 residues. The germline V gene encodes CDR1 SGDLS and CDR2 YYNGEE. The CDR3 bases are TGTGCCAGCAGGATGACAGCAACGAACACCGGGGAGCTGTTTTTT. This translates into CASRMTATNTGELFF.